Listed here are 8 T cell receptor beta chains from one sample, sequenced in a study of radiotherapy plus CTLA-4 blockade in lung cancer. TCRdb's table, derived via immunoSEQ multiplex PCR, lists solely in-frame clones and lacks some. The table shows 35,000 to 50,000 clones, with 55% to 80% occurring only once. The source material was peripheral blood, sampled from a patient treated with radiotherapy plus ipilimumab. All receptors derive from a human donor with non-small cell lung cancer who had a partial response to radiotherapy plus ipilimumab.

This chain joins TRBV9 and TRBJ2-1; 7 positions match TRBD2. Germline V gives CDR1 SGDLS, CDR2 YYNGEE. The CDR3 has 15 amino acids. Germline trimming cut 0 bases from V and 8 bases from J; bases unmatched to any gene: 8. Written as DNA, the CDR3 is TGTGCCAGCAGCGTAGCCGGGGACTATTTTGATGAGCAGTTCTTC. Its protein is CASSVAGDYFDEQFF.

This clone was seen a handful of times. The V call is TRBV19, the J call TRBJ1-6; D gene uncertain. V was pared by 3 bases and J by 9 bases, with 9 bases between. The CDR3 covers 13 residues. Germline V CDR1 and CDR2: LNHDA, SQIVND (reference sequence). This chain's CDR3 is CASSIKISSPLHF. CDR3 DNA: TGTGCCAGTAGTATCAAGATCAGTTCACCCCTCCACTTT. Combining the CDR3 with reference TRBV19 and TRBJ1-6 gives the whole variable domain DGGITQSPKYLFRKEGQNVTLSCEQNLNHDAMYWYRQDPGQGLRLIYYSQIVNDFQKGDIAEGYSVSREKKESFPLTVTSAQKNPTAFYLCASSIKISSPLHFGNGTRLTVT.

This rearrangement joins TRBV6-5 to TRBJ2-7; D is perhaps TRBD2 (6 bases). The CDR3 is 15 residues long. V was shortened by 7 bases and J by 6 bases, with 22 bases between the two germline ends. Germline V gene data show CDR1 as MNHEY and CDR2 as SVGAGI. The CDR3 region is CASTDLGGVLGEQYF. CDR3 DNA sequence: TGTGCCAGCACCGATCTTGGCGGGGTACTCGGCGAGCAGTACTTC.

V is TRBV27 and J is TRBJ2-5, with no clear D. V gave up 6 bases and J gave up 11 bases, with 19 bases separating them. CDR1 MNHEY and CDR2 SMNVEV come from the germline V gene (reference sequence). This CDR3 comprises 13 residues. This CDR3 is CASRSGTYDLQYF. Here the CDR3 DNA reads TGTGCCAGCAGGTCAGGCACCTACGATTTGCAGTACTTC.

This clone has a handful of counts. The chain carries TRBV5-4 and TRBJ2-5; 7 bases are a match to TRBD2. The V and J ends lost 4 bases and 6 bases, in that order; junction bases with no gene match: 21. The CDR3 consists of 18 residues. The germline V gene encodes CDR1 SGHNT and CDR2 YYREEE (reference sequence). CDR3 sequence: CASSDGMTQAGPGKTQYF. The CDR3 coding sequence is TGTGCCAGCAGCGATGGAATGACCCAAGCGGGACCGGGGAAGACCCAGTACTTC.

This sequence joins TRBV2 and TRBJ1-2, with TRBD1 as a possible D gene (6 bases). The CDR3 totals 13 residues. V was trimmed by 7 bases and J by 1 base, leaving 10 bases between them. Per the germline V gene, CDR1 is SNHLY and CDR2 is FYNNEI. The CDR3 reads CASKADSNYGYTF. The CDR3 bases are TGTGCCAGCAAAGCGGACAGTAACTATGGCTACACCTTC.

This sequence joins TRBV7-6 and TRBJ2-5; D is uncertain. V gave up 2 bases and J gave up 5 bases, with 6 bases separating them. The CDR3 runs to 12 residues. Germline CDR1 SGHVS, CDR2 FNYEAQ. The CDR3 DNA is TGTGCCAGCAGCTTACTAGATGAGACCCAGTACTTC. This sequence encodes CASSLLDETQYF.

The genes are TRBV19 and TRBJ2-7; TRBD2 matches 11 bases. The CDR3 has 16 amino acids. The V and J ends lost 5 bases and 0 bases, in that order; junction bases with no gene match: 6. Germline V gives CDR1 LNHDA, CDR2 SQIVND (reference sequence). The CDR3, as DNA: TGTGCCAGTAGTCGAACCGGGACTAGCGGCTCCTACGAGCAGTACTTC. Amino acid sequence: CASSRTGTSGSYEQYF.